One sample yielded the 17 T cell receptor beta chains listed below, sequenced in a study of human T cells and chemical hapten exposure. The time point here: pre-sensitization, week 0. Described treatment: therapeutic diphenylcyclopropenone sensitization with weekly scalp DPC. A single record per CDR3 protein comes from TCRdb applying MiXCR to the RACE reads. The sample lists 35,000 to 50,000 distinct CDR3 sequences, approximately 10% occurring once. Sequenced here: whole blood, sampled in connection with sensitization to the hapten diphenylcyclopropenone (DPC). These receptors came from a man aged 25 to 45 with alopecia areata. Some clones in this sample may be carry-over from other donors' samples.

In this sample, this clonotype turned up many times. V is TRBV6-1 and J is TRBJ1-5, with TRBD1 matching 7 bases. The CDR3 has 15 residues. In germline, CDR1 is MNHNS, CDR2 SASEGT. Trimming took 7 bases from V and 2 from J; bases not matched to a gene: 8. The CDR3 region has the DNA TGTGCCAGCAAGAGAGACCAGGGGGGCAATCAGCCCCAGCATTTT. Translation: CASKRDQGGNQPQHF.

This clonotype was picked up many times. The chain recombines TRBV6-5 with TRBJ1-4; 7 bases are a match to TRBD1. Trimming removed 5 bases from V and 3 bases from J; junction bases left unmatched: 12. Per germline, CDR1 MNHEY and CDR2 SVGAGI. The CDR3 contains 17 residues. The CDR3 region is CASSTHAGQRANEKLFF. The CDR3 DNA reads as TGTGCCAGCAGTACCCACGCGGGACAGCGGGCTAATGAAAAACTGTTTTTT.

The chain uses TRBV4-3 and TRBJ2-3; D ambiguous. This CDR3 contains 15 residues. Germline V gene lookup returns CDR1 LGHNA and CDR2 YSLEER. V was trimmed by 4 bases and J by 5 bases, leaving 16 bases between them. DNA for the CDR3: TGCGCCAGCAGCCCCCATTCCTCCTACGGAGATACGCAGTATTTT. Its translation: CASSPHSSYGDTQYF.

The chain is built from TRBV14 and TRBJ1-4; D gene unclear. CDR3 length equals 13 residues. The germline V and J ends were trimmed by 0 bases and 14 bases, with 13 bases remaining between them. The V gene's germline CDR1 is SGHDN and CDR2 FVKESK. The CDR3 sequence: CASSQDVGHNLFF. In nucleotides, the CDR3 is TGTGCCAGCAGCCAAGATGTGGGCCACAACCTGTTTTTT.

This clonotype was counted ten times or more. The gene calls are TRBV11-3 and TRBJ2-2, with TRBD2 matching 8 bases. CDR1 is SGHNT, CDR2 YENEEA, per germline. The J segment lost 6 bases and the V segment lost 1 base, leaving 4 bases of the junction unmatched. The CDR3 sequence is 15 residues long. CDR3 DNA sequence: TGTGCCAGCAGCTTAGTCACGGGAGGGTCCGGGGAGCTGTTTTTT. It encodes CASSLVTGGSGELFF.

The V and J genes are TRBV3-1 and TRBJ2-1, with D uncertain. Deletions cut 0 bases from V and 0 bases from J, with 9 bases between. The CDR3 runs to 16 residues. CDR1 is LGHDT and CDR2 is YNNKEL in the germline V gene (reference sequence). The CDR3 spells CASSQDGQNSYNEQFF. In DNA form, the CDR3 reads TGTGCCAGCAGCCAAGATGGTCAGAACTCCTACAATGAGCAGTTCTTC.

Many counts were recorded for this clonotype. The chain couples TRBV20-1 to TRBJ2-4, with D unclear. This CDR3 contains 15 residues. Germline V gene sequence: CDR1 DFQATT, CDR2 SNEGSKA (reference sequence). The V end was cut by 1 base, the J end by 1 base, with 11 bases between. The CDR3 coding sequence is TGCAGTGCTAGAGCCCTTGACACCGCCAAAAACATTCAGTACTTC. It encodes CSARALDTAKNIQYF.

This chain links TRBV28 with TRBJ2-7; 9 bases agree with TRBD2. Germline trimming cut 3 bases from V and 5 bases from J; bases unmatched to any gene: 5. CDR3 length equals 14 residues. Germline assignment: CDR1 MDHEN and CDR2 SYDVKM. The CDR3 DNA reads as TGTGCCAGCAGTTTCGCTAGCGGGACCCACGAGCAGTACGTC. Amino acids: CASSFASGTHEQYV.

This clonotype was observed a few times. The chain employs TRBV29-1 and TRBJ2-3; the match to TRBD2 covers 7 bases. This CDR3 has 14 amino acids. Germline loops: CDR1 SQVTM, CDR2 ANQGSEA. The trim removed 4 bases at V and 0 bases at J, leaving 4 bases unmatched. CDR3 protein: CSVAGGRSTDTQYF. CDR3 DNA sequence: TGCAGCGTTGCGGGGGGACGTAGCACAGATACGCAGTATTTT.

This clonotype was observed a few times. This chain links TRBV21-1 with TRBJ2-2; TRBD1 is taken as the D call from the table, unchecked against the DNA. TRBV21-1 corresponds to a pseudogene. This CDR3 comprises 17 residues. This CDR3 reads CASSKGNSGRLAGELFF. The CDR3 region has the DNA TGTGCCAGCAGCAAGGGCAATTCGGGACGGCTGGCCGGGGAGCTGTTTTTT.

This clonotype has at least ten counts. The V gene is TRBV11-2, the J gene TRBJ2-7; tentatively, D is TRBD2 (6 bases). The V end lost 1 base, the J end lost 2 bases, and 12 bases lay between the germline ends. The CDR3 length is 15 residues. Germline V gene sequence: CDR1 SGHAT, CDR2 FQNNGV. The CDR3 DNA sequence: TGTGCCAGCAGCTTAGTGGCGGGACCAACCTACGAGCAGTACGTC. Amino acids: CASSLVAGPTYEQYV.

This clonotype was observed at least ten times. The rearrangement joins TRBV12-3 or TRBV12-4 to TRBJ1-5; 7 nucleotides line up with TRBD1. The V gene end was trimmed by 10 bases and the J gene end by 9 bases; junction bases not matched to a gene: 9. The length of the CDR3 is 12 residues. CDR3 loop: CATTQGVGPQHF. CDR3 in DNA: TGTGCCACCACGCAGGGGGTAGGGCCCCAGCATTTT.

This clonotype occurred many times. The chain carries TRBV29-1 and TRBJ2-1, with a weak D call TRBD2 (6 bases). The V and J ends lost 4 bases and 5 bases respectively, with 9 bases between them. From germline, CDR1 is SQVTM and CDR2 ANQGSEA. The CDR3 runs to 12 residues. The CDR3 coding sequence is TGCAGCGTTGTGCGGGGAAACAATGAGCAGTTCTTC. It yields the protein CSVVRGNNEQFF.

The table lists this clonotype with a few counts. This chain connects TRBV4-3 to TRBJ2-3; no reliable D call. Trimming removed 0 bases at V and 1 base at J, with 5 bases between. The CDR3 contains 14 residues. Germline CDR1 is LGHNA and CDR2 is YSLEER. The CDR3 DNA reads TGCGCCAGCAGCCAAGAAAGAGGCACAGATACGCAGTATTTT. It translates to CASSQERGTDTQYF.

This clonotype has ten or more counts. The chain uses TRBV10-3 and TRBJ2-3; perhaps D is TRBD1 or TRBD2 (5 bases each). The CDR3 runs 19 residues. The ends were cut back, 0 bases at V and 2 bases at J, with 21 bases in the middle. From germline, CDR1 is ENHRY and CDR2 SYGVKD. CDR3 region: CAISESLSGARGNTDTQYF. CDR3 DNA sequence: TGTGCCATCAGTGAGTCCCTTTCCGGGGCGAGAGGAAACACAGATACGCAGTATTTT.

J is TRBJ1-5 and V is TRBV10-3; possibly TRBD1 for D (5 bases). In germline, CDR1 is ENHRY, CDR2 SYGVKD. V gave up 0 bases and J gave up 7 bases, with 10 bases separating them. The length of the CDR3 is 14 residues. CDR3 DNA sequence: TGTGCCATCAGTGAGTCGCGCCGGGACCAGCCCCAGCATTTT. Its protein is CAISESRRDQPQHF.

Many counts were recorded for this clonotype. The V call is TRBV6-5, the J call TRBJ1-1, with TRBD1 matching over 7 bases. V trimming: 3 bases; J trimming: 4 bases; junction bases outside the gene matches: 8. The CDR3 spans 15 residues. Germline V gene lookup returns CDR1 MNHEY and CDR2 SVGAGI. Written as DNA, the CDR3 is TGTGCCAGCAGTTATATGGGAGGGGGCATCACTGAAGCTTTCTTT. Protein sequence: CASSYMGGGITEAFF.